These 12 T cell receptor beta chains were all obtained from the same sample, sequenced in a study of cytomegalovirus exposure and HLA in healthy donors. 13 Jbeta primers and 60 Vbeta primers were used for the PCR. Some clones are missing from TCRdb's copy, which holds only in-frame ones; the method was immunoSEQ multiplex PCR. The table lists roughly 200,000 clones, just over 75% of them singletons. The sequenced sample consisted of PBMCs. All receptors derive from a man younger than 45 in good health and CMV-seronegative.

V usage is TRBV7-3 and J usage is TRBJ1-3, with D perhaps TRBD1 (6 bases). The CDR3 runs 16 residues. Trimming left V 8 bases short and J 0 bases short, with 17 bases between. In germline, CDR1 is SGHTA, CDR2 FQGTGA. CDR3 residues: CASDGFEGGSGNTIYF. The CDR3 DNA reads TGTGCCAGCGATGGCTTTGAAGGGGGCTCTGGAAACACCATATATTTT.

This chain connects TRBV9 to TRBJ2-1, with D possibly matching TRBD2 (6 bases). The CDR3 has 14 amino acids. The germline CDR1 and CDR2 sequences are SGDLS and YYNGEE. Trimming took off 0 bases at V and 5 bases at J, with 9 bases between the two ends. For the CDR3, the DNA is TGTGCCAGCAGCGTAGGGGCGGGGAACAATGAGCAGTTCTTC. Translation gives CASSVGAGNNEQFF.

This chain joins TRBV6-5 and TRBJ1-2, with no clear D. This CDR3 has 13 amino acids. The germline V gene has CDR1 MNHEY and CDR2 SVGAGI. The ends were cut back, 2 bases at V and 6 bases at J, with 10 bases in the middle. The CDR3 sequence: CASSYRSRDGYTF. In DNA, the CDR3 is TGTGCCAGCAGTTACCGTTCACGGGATGGCTACACCTTC.

Many counts were recorded for this clone. The chain uses TRBV19 and TRBJ1-1; 7 bases agree with TRBD1. V shed 7 bases, J shed 3 bases, and the junction held 8 bases outside the gene matches. The CDR3 runs 14 residues. CDR1 is LNHDA and CDR2 is SQIVND in the germline V gene (reference sequence). CDR3 nucleotide sequence: TGTGCCAGTATATCGACAGGGAGATACACTGAAGCTTTCTTT. This gives the protein CASISTGRYTEAFF.

The CDR3 DNA is TGTGCCAGCAACCCACTGGGCCTCCTTGGGGAGCTGTTTTTT. Its protein product is CASNPLGLLGELFF. V is TRBV2 and J is TRBJ2-2; no clear D gene. The ends were cut back, 7 bases at V and 8 bases at J, with 17 bases in the middle. The CDR3 spans 14 residues. Germline V gene data show CDR1 as SNHLY and CDR2 as FYNNEI.

This clone was found once. The chain recombines TRBV7-9 with TRBJ1-5, with D possibly matching TRBD1 (6 bases). Germline CDR1 SEHNR, CDR2 FQNEAQ (reference sequence). CDR3 length: 15 amino acids. The V gene lost 5 bases and the J gene lost 10 bases, with 21 bases spanning the gap. The DNA of the CDR3 is TGTGCCAGCAGCCCCACGGCGGGGGGGCAAGGACCCCAGCATTTT. As protein: CASSPTAGGQGPQHF.

The chain employs TRBV29-1 and TRBJ2-6; D possibly corresponds to TRBD2 (5 bases). The CDR3 runs to 16 residues. Germline lookup yields CDR1 SQVTM and CDR2 ANQGSEA. The V end was cut by 6 bases, the J end by 3 bases, with 18 bases between. The CDR3 spells CSVLTSGISGANVLTF. The CDR3 DNA follows: TGCAGCGTCCTCACCTCGGGGATCAGTGGGGCCAACGTCCTGACTTTC.

The CDR3 protein is CASSLKKGITEAFF. In DNA, the CDR3 is TGTGCCAGCTCACTAAAAAAGGGGATCACTGAAGCTTTCTTT. This sequence joins TRBV18 and TRBJ1-1, with D perhaps matching TRBD1 (5 bases). Trimming removed 4 bases from V and 4 bases from J, with 13 bases in between. Looked up from germline, CDR1 is KGHSH and CDR2 is LQKENI. The CDR3 spans 14 residues.

The rearrangement links TRBV27 to TRBJ2-3; 8 positions agree with TRBD2. Germline CDR1 reads MNHEY; CDR2 reads SMNVEV (reference sequence). Germline trimming cut 8 bases from V and 0 bases from J; bases unmatched to any gene: 7. This CDR3 is built from 15 residues. This chain's CDR3 is CASRNPSGSTDTQYF. DNA for the CDR3: TGTGCCAGCCGCAACCCTAGCGGGAGCACAGATACGCAGTATTTT.

The DNA for the CDR3 is TGTGCCAGCACCCTACAGGGGAGGGGAAACACCATATATTTT. It codes for CASTLQGRGNTIYF. This chain connects TRBV27 to TRBJ1-3; 7 bases fit TRBD1. With V trimmed by 7 bases and J by 4 bases, 7 bases remained unmatched. Germline assignment: CDR1 MNHEY and CDR2 SMNVEV (reference sequence). The CDR3 covers 14 residues.

This clone has only one observation. CDR3 DNA: TGTGCCAGCAGTGCGGGAGGGACTACCTATGGCTACACCTTC. This gives the protein CASSAGGTTYGYTF. J is TRBJ1-2 and V is TRBV2; D possibly corresponds to TRBD1 (5 bases). CDR1 is SNHLY and CDR2 is FYNNEI in the germline V gene. V was shortened by 4 bases and J by 4 bases, with 13 bases between the two germline ends. The CDR3 consists of 14 residues. Full variable domain (remainder filled in from reference TRBV2 and TRBJ1-2): EPEVTQTPSHQVTQMGQEVILRCVPISNHLYFYWYRQILGQKVEFLVSFYNNEISEKSEIFDDQFSVERPDGSNFTLKIRSTKLEDSAMYFCASSAGGTTYGYTFGSGTRLTVV.

The chain recombines TRBV11-2 with TRBJ2-3; possible D gene TRBD1, 5 bases. Germline V gene data show CDR1 as SGHAT and CDR2 as FQNNGV. Trimming removed 1 base at V and 2 bases at J, with 10 bases between. The CDR3 totals 15 residues. The CDR3 loop reads CASSLGGHDTDTQYF. In nucleotides, the CDR3 is TGTGCCAGCAGCTTAGGCGGACATGACACAGATACGCAGTATTTT.